Following are 13 T cell receptor beta chains from one sample sequenced in a study of shared clonotypes between healthy human individuals. Profiled with immunoSEQ multiplex PCR; TCRdb holds only in-frame clones, not every one. The sample has approximately 100,000 clones, around 64% seen once. The sequencing sample was made of memory CD8+ T cells sorted from blood. As for subset: CD45RO+ cells pooled with CCR7-negative TemRA cells. These receptors all come from a woman aged 25 to 45 in good health.

This chain links TRBV7-9 with TRBJ2-7; D remains ambiguous. The CDR3 length is 13 residues. Looked up from germline, CDR1 is SEHNR and CDR2 is FQNEAQ (reference sequence). With 4 bases removed from V and 2 bases from J, the gap between germline ends came to 9 bases. The CDR3 DNA is TGTGCCAGCAGCTCCTGGCAAACCTACGAGCAGTACTTC. It translates to CASSSWQTYEQYF.

This clone was seen many times. Here the CDR3 DNA reads TGTGCCAGCCTTCTTCTCCCGGACAGCTCCTACGAGCAGTACTTC. Its protein is CASLLLPDSSYEQYF. This sequence joins TRBV2 and TRBJ2-7, with D perhaps matching TRBD1 (6 bases). CDR1 is SNHLY and CDR2 is FYNNEI in the germline V gene. V dropped 8 bases and J dropped 0 bases, with 17 bases sitting between them. This CDR3 has 15 amino acids.

The chain employs TRBV11-2 and TRBJ2-3; 8 nucleotides line up with TRBD2. V gave up 5 bases and J gave up 13 bases; unmatched junction bases: 5. The CDR3 sequence is 11 residues long. The V gene's germline CDR1 is SGHAT and CDR2 FQNNGV. The CDR3 coding sequence is TGTGCCAGCAGCACCCGGGGACTAGAGTATTTT. It translates to CASSTRGLEYF.

V is TRBV25-1 and J is TRBJ2-2; D call uncertain. Per the germline V gene, CDR1 is MGHDK and CDR2 is SYGVNS. The CDR3 has 14 residues. Trimming shortened V by 5 bases and J by 3 bases, and 10 bases separated the two germline ends. CDR3 amino acids: CASSSYADTGELFF. The DNA for the CDR3 is TGTGCCAGCAGTTCTTACGCGGACACCGGGGAGCTGTTTTTT.

The rearrangement joins TRBV4-1 to TRBJ2-1; TRBD2 matches at 13 bases. The CDR3 runs to 16 residues. The junction had 5 bases not matched to a gene; V was cut back by 2 bases and J by 7 bases. Germline V CDR1 and CDR2: MGHRA, YSYEKL. Written as DNA, the CDR3 is TGCGCCAGCAGCCAAAGCGGACTAGCGGGAGCTAATGAGCAGTTCTTC. Protein: CASSQSGLAGANEQFF.

The chain uses TRBV11-3 and TRBJ2-3; D gene ambiguous. This CDR3 has 15 amino acids. CDR1 and CDR2 from the germline V gene are SGHNT and YENEEA. V lost 0 bases and J lost 0, with 7 bases in between. The CDR3 here is CASSLEGSSTDTQYF. As DNA, the CDR3 is TGTGCCAGCAGCTTAGAGGGGTCTAGCACAGATACGCAGTATTTT.

This clone appeared once. The rearrangement uses TRBV7-9 and TRBJ1-2; D unresolved. The CDR3 covers 15 residues. The germline V gene encodes CDR1 SEHNR and CDR2 FQNEAQ (reference sequence). With 3 bases removed from V and 2 bases from J, the gap between germline ends came to 13 bases. CDR3 DNA sequence: TGTGCCAGCAGCTTGCTTTCTGACCTGAACTATGGCTACACCTTC. It encodes CASSLLSDLNYGYTF. Filled out from reference TRBV7-9 and TRBJ1-2, the complete variable domain reads DTGVSQNPRHKITKRGQNVTFRCDPISEHNRLYWYRQTLGQGPEFLTYFQNEAQLEKSRLLSDRFSAERPKGSFSTLEIQRTEQGDSAMYLCASSLLSDLNYGYTFGSGTRLTVV.

The gene calls are TRBV5-6 and TRBJ1-5, with 8 bases lining up with TRBD1. CDR1 and CDR2 from the germline V gene are SGHDT and YYEEEE. Germline trimming cut 0 bases from V and 5 bases from J; bases unmatched to any gene: 10. This CDR3 contains 17 residues. As DNA, the CDR3 is TGTGCCAGCAGCTTGGCCCCCGGGACAGGAAGGGATCAGCCCCAGCATTTT. Protein product: CASSLAPGTGRDQPQHF.

V gene TRBV28 combines with J gene TRBJ2-3; 7 nucleotides match TRBD2. Germline V gene lookup returns CDR1 MDHEN and CDR2 SYDVKM. This CDR3 spans 17 amino acids. The ends lost 5 bases at V and 2 bases at J; junction bases unmatched: 13. CDR3 sequence reads: CASSLLGASGNTDTQYF. CDR3 in DNA: TGTGCCAGCAGTCTCCTCGGTGCTAGCGGAAACACAGATACGCAGTATTTT.

On this clone itself: The same CDR3 is also encoded by other DNA sequences in this sample. This chain uses TRBV7-9 with TRBJ2-1, with 8 bases fitting TRBD2. CDR3 length: 16 amino acids. The V and J ends lost 5 bases and 4 bases, in that order; junction bases with no gene match: 10. Germline V gives CDR1 SEHNR, CDR2 FQNEAQ (reference sequence). The DNA for the CDR3 is TGTGCCAGCAGCCCACGGGGGGGTTCAGTTTACAATGAGCAGTTCTTC. Translating gives CASSPRGGSVYNEQFF.

There are many counts of this clone. This chain joins TRBV7-8 and TRBJ1-2; D is uncertain. The V end lost 5 bases, the J end lost 4 bases, and 11 bases lay between the germline ends. The V gene's germline CDR1 is SGHVS and CDR2 FQNEAQ. The length of the CDR3 is 13 residues. CDR3 protein: CASSPGGFYGYTF. The DNA of the CDR3 is TGTGCCAGCAGCCCCGGTGGCTTCTATGGCTACACCTTC.

This chain uses TRBV19 with TRBJ1-2; the match to TRBD1 covers 9 bases. J lost 0 bases, V lost 6 bases, and 8 bases had no gene match. Per germline, CDR1 LNHDA and CDR2 SQIVND (reference sequence). The CDR3 covers 16 residues. The CDR3 reads CASSLWTGASNYGYTF. The CDR3 coding sequence is TGTGCCAGTAGCTTATGGACAGGGGCTTCTAACTATGGCTACACCTTC.

The chain is built from TRBV15 and TRBJ1-5, with TRBD1 matching 7 bases. This CDR3 comprises 18 residues. The ends lost 0 bases at V and 1 base at J; junction bases unmatched: 9. Germline-derived CDR1 and CDR2 are LNHNV and YYDKDF (reference sequence). As DNA, the CDR3 is TGTGCCACCAGCAGAGACCGGACTACAGGGGCCAGCAATCAGCCCCAGCATTTT. Protein sequence: CATSRDRTTGASNQPQHF. Full variable domain (rest looked up from reference TRBV15 and TRBJ1-5): DAMVIQNPRYQVTQFGKPVTLSCSQTLNHNVMYWYQQKSSQAPKLLFHYYDKDFNNEADTPDNFQSRRPNTSFCFLDIRSPGLGDTAMYLCATSRDRTTGASNQPQHFGDGTRLSIL.